Listed here are 32 T cell receptor beta chains from one sample, sequenced in a study of cytomegalovirus exposure and HLA in healthy donors. Some clones are missing from TCRdb's copy, which holds only in-frame ones; the method was immunoSEQ multiplex PCR. The sample holds about 260,000 clones, less than 95% seen once. The sample consisted of PBMCs. These receptors were collected from a woman in her twenties or thirties in good health and CMV-seronegative.

By share of the sample, this clone is medium-sized. The J gene is TRBJ2-2, the V gene TRBV19; a weak D match, TRBD1 (6 bases). Germline V lookup: CDR1 LNHDA, CDR2 SQIVND (reference sequence). V was trimmed by 7 bases and J by 3 bases, leaving 12 bases between them. CDR3 length: 14 residues. As DNA, the CDR3 is TGTGCCAGTAAGGGGGTTGGGGACACCGGGGAGCTGTTTTTT. It codes for CASKGVGDTGELFF.

The gene calls are TRBV6-5 and TRBJ1-2; 8 positions agree with TRBD1. The J segment lost 8 bases and the V segment lost 2 bases, leaving 7 bases of the junction unmatched. Germline CDR1 is MNHEY and CDR2 is SVGAGI. CDR3 length: 14 amino acids. The CDR3 DNA sequence: TGTGCCAGCAGTTACGGCAGGGGGCGACGGGGCTACACCTTC. Translation: CASSYGRGRRGYTF.

This chain uses TRBV11-2 with TRBJ2-5; D remains unclear. Germline-derived CDR1 and CDR2 are SGHAT and FQNNGV. The CDR3 spans 15 residues. The V end was cut by 1 base, the J end by 5 bases, with 14 bases between. CDR3 nucleotides: TGTGCCAGCAGCTTAGGGCGAAGAGGACGCGAGACCCAGTACTTC. Its translation: CASSLGRRGRETQYF.

The rearrangement uses TRBV7-2 and TRBJ2-7; D possibly matches TRBD1 or TRBD2 (6 bases each). This CDR3 has 15 amino acids. V lost 5 bases and J 1 base, leaving 15 bases between the germline ends. Germline assignment: CDR1 SGHTA and CDR2 FQGNSA. As DNA, the CDR3 is TGTGCCAGCAGCAACAGGGAAGGGGGGTCCTACGAGCAGTACTTC. This codes for CASSNREGGSYEQYF.

Note on this clone: At the DNA level, this CDR3 is encoded by other sequences in the same sample as well. The chain has TRBV28 and TRBJ1-5; TRBD1 agrees at 9 bases. The CDR3 is made up of 14 amino acids. The germline V gene encodes CDR1 MDHEN and CDR2 SYDVKM. With V trimmed by 5 bases and J by 4 bases, 3 bases remained unmatched. Written as DNA, the CDR3 is TGTGCCAGCAGTCTCGGGACAGGGAATCAGCCCCAGCATTTT. Translated: CASSLGTGNQPQHF.

This clone was detected only once. The chain links TRBV4-3 to TRBJ2-5; D may correspond to TRBD1 or TRBD2 (6 bases each). Germline V gene data show CDR1 as LGHNA and CDR2 as YSLEER. Trimming cost V 4 bases and J 3 bases, with 15 bases left between them. This CDR3 is 15 amino acids long. The CDR3 nucleotides are TGCGCCAGCAGCCGGGGGGCGCTGGGGGAAGAGACCCAGTACTTC. Its protein is CASSRGALGEETQYF.

V is TRBV28 and J is TRBJ2-7, with D possibly being TRBD1 (6 bases). CDR1 is MDHEN, CDR2 SYDVKM, per germline. Deletions cut 6 bases from V and 11 bases from J, with 20 bases between. This CDR3 has 13 amino acids. The CDR3 nucleotides are TGTGCCAGCAGCCCTTTTGGTGAGGGGGAAAAGTACTTC. Residues: CASSPFGEGEKYF.

The V and J genes are TRBV4-1 and TRBJ2-2; 12 bases align to TRBD2. The CDR3 is 18 amino acids. The junction had 7 bases not matched to a gene; V was cut back by 1 base and J by 4 bases. Germline V gene data show CDR1 as MGHRA and CDR2 as YSYEKL. CDR3 loop: CASSQVGPTSGGTGELFF. The CDR3 bases are TGCGCCAGCAGCCAAGTCGGTCCGACTAGCGGGGGCACCGGGGAGCTGTTTTTT.

The chain carries TRBV7-2 and TRBJ1-5, with D hard to call. From germline, CDR1 is SGHTA and CDR2 FQGNSA. The CDR3 loop spans 12 amino acids. The V gene lost 3 bases and the J gene lost 3 bases, with 3 bases spanning the gap. The CDR3 coding sequence is TGTGCCAGCAGCTTGGACAATCAGCCCCAGCATTTT. Encoded protein: CASSLDNQPQHF.

CDR3 nucleotide sequence: TGTGCCAGCAGCCGTATCCTACCTAGCGGACTTTACAATGAGCAGTTCTTC. This codes for CASSRILPSGLYNEQFF. This chain joins TRBV5-6 and TRBJ2-1; the match to TRBD2 covers 7 bases. With V trimmed by 4 bases and J by 4 bases, 14 bases remained unmatched. Germline-derived CDR1 and CDR2 are SGHDT and YYEEEE. CDR3 length: 17 amino acids.

The V gene is TRBV6-6, the J gene TRBJ2-1; 9 nucleotides match TRBD2. This CDR3 spans 13 amino acids. CDR1 is MNHNY, CDR2 SVGAGI, per germline (reference sequence). The junction had 3 bases not matched to a gene; V was cut back by 6 bases and J by 6 bases. CDR3 protein: CASSIAGANEQFF. CDR3 nucleotides: TGTGCCAGCAGCATAGCGGGAGCCAATGAGCAGTTCTTC.

The genes are TRBV7-3 and TRBJ2-1; 11 bases fit TRBD1. The V gene's germline CDR1 is SGHTA and CDR2 FQGTGA. The trim removed 0 bases at V and 8 bases at J, leaving 3 bases unmatched. This CDR3 is built from 15 residues. The CDR3 protein is CASSLTDRGRDEQFF. CDR3 bases: TGTGCCAGCAGCTTAACGGACAGGGGGCGGGATGAGCAGTTCTTC. Full variable domain (outside the CDR3, taken from reference TRBV7-3 and TRBJ2-1): GAGVSQTPSNKVTEKGKYVELRCDPISGHTALYWYRQSLGQGPEFLIYFQGTGAADDSGLPNDRFFAVRPEGSVSTLKIQRTERGDSAVYLCASSLTDRGRDEQFFGPGTRLTVL.

This clone was seen a few times. The chain joins TRBV4-1 to TRBJ2-2; D call uncertain. Between the trimmed V and J ends, which lost 0 bases and 4 bases, there was a span of 24 bases. The CDR3 is 20 residues long. The germline CDR1 and CDR2 sequences are MGHRA and YSYEKL. Written as DNA, the CDR3 is TGCGCCAGCAGCCAAGATGGATTAGTTTGGGGAAGTAAGGTCACCGGGGAGCTGTTTTTT. It codes for CASSQDGLVWGSKVTGELFF.

The V call is TRBV7-2, the J call TRBJ2-3; D is possibly TRBD2 (7 bases). The CDR3 runs to 15 residues. Germline CDR1 and CDR2: SGHTA and FQGNSA. V dropped 2 bases and J dropped 1 base, with 10 bases sitting between them. The CDR3 here is CASSLLGGGTDTQYF. CDR3 nucleotide sequence: TGTGCCAGCAGCTTATTAGGGGGGGGCACAGATACGCAGTATTTT.

The chain is built from TRBV30 and TRBJ1-2; D gene uncertain. Germline CDR1 is GTSNPN and CDR2 is SVGIG (reference sequence). CDR3 length: 13 amino acids. With 4 bases removed from V and 4 bases from J, the gap between germline ends came to 13 bases. The CDR3 is CAWIEAGSYGYTF. The DNA of the CDR3 is TGTGCCTGGATAGAAGCAGGTAGCTATGGCTACACCTTC.

This chain joins TRBV7-2 and TRBJ2-5; D remains ambiguous. The CDR3 loop spans 11 amino acids. V was cut by 1 base and J by 8 bases, with 5 bases left in between. The germline V gene has CDR1 SGHTA and CDR2 FQGNSA. In DNA, the CDR3 is TGTGCCAGCAGCTTAGGAGGAACCCAGTACTTC. It yields the protein CASSLGGTQYF. The whole variable domain, remainder taken from reference TRBV7-2 and TRBJ2-5, is GAGVSQSPSNKVTEKGKDVELRCDPISGHTALYWYRQSLGQGLEFLIYFQGNSAPDKSGLPSDRFSAERTGGSVSTLTIQRTQQEDSAVYLCASSLGGTQYFGPGTRLLVL.

This chain joins TRBV7-6 and TRBJ2-1, with no clear D. Germline-derived CDR1 and CDR2 are SGHVS and FNYEAQ. Trimming removed 3 bases at V and 7 bases at J, with 16 bases between. There are 15 residues in the CDR3. The CDR3 DNA reads TGTGCCAGCAGCTTCTATCTGGGTGAGAGGAATGAGCAGTTCTTC. Translated, it gives CASSFYLGERNEQFF. The full variable domain, rest sourced from reference TRBV7-6 and TRBJ2-1, is GAGVSQSPRYKVTKRGQDVALRCDPISGHVSLYWYRQALGQGPEFLTYFNYEAQQDKSGLPNDRFSAERPEGSISTLTIQRTEQRDSAMYRCASSFYLGERNEQFFGPGTRLTVL.

The chain uses TRBV30 and TRBJ1-4; possible D gene TRBD1, 6 bases. The CDR3 is 13 amino acids. V gave up 1 base and J gave up 6 bases, with 9 bases separating them. The V gene's germline CDR1 is GTSNPN and CDR2 SVGIG (reference sequence). The CDR3: CAWSADSYEKLFF. CDR3 coding DNA: TGTGCCTGGAGTGCGGACAGTTATGAAAAACTGTTTTTT.

CDR3 region: CASSLVLRMNTEAFF. In nucleotides, the CDR3 is TGTGCCAGCAGCTTAGTTCTAAGGATGAACACTGAAGCTTTCTTT. The V and J genes are TRBV7-8 and TRBJ1-1; D unclear. Germline CDR1 and CDR2: SGHVS and FQNEAQ. CDR3 length: 15 amino acids. The V end lost 1 base, the J end lost 0 bases, and 9 bases lay between the germline ends.

The chain links TRBV2 to TRBJ1-4; weak D call: TRBD1 (6 bases). Germline CDR1 and CDR2: SNHLY and FYNNEI. V lost 4 bases, J lost 7 bases, and 7 bases lay in between. This CDR3 region has 12 residues. The CDR3 DNA follows: TGTGCCAGCAGTGTCAGGGGTGAAAAACTGTTTTTT. This sequence encodes CASSVRGEKLFF.

The chain combines TRBV19 with TRBJ2-7; 10 bases align to TRBD1. The V and J ends lost 0 bases and 1 base, in that order; junction bases with no gene match: 6. Germline V lookup: CDR1 LNHDA, CDR2 SQIVND (reference sequence). CDR3 size: 17 residues. CDR3 residues: CASSIDLTDRGSYEQYF. For the CDR3, the DNA is TGTGCCAGTAGTATAGATCTAACGGACAGGGGGTCCTACGAGCAGTACTTC.

The chain links TRBV11-2 to TRBJ2-7; 9 nucleotides agree with TRBD1. CDR3 length equals 14 residues. The trim removed 5 bases at V and 3 bases at J, leaving 5 bases unmatched. Germline CDR1 SGHAT, CDR2 FQNNGV. DNA of the CDR3: TGTGCCAGCAGCCTGGGACAGGGTGGCTACGAGCAGTACTTC. Protein: CASSLGQGGYEQYF.

The chain joins TRBV4-1 to TRBJ1-5; D is unclear. The ends were cut back, 1 base at V and 3 bases at J, with 4 bases in the middle. Germline V CDR1 and CDR2: MGHRA, YSYEKL. The CDR3 loop spans 13 amino acids. The CDR3 DNA sequence: TGCGCCAGCAGCCAAGGGACCAATCAGCCCCAGCATTTT. This sequence encodes CASSQGTNQPQHF.

The chain has TRBV5-1 and TRBJ2-7; TRBD2 agrees at 12 bases. The germline CDR1 and CDR2 sequences are SGHRS and YFSETQ. The V gene end was trimmed by 5 bases and the J gene end by 5 bases; junction bases not matched to a gene: 11. This CDR3 comprises 16 residues. CDR3 sequence (DNA): TGCGCCAGCAGAGCGCGGCTAGCGGGAGGGCCGAACGAGCAGTACTTC. As protein: CASRARLAGGPNEQYF.

The V gene is TRBV27, the J gene TRBJ2-7; tentative D call: TRBD2 (6 bases). This CDR3 is built from 16 residues. Germline V CDR1 and CDR2: MNHEY, SMNVEV (reference sequence). V was clipped by 5 bases and J by 0 bases, with 17 bases between them. The CDR3 loop reads CASSRKSGGNSYEQYF. Here the CDR3 DNA reads TGTGCCAGCAGTCGAAAGTCCGGGGGTAACTCCTACGAGCAGTACTTC.

This chain connects TRBV5-1 to TRBJ2-7, with 7 bases lining up with TRBD1. CDR3 length equals 15 residues. J was trimmed by 2 bases and V by 1 base; bases with no gene match: 6. Germline V gene sequence: CDR1 SGHRS, CDR2 YFSETQ. The CDR3 nucleotides are TGCGCCAGCAGCTTGTGGCAGGGGGTTGCCTACGAGCAGTACTTC. Protein: CASSLWQGVAYEQYF.

This chain connects TRBV11-3 to TRBJ2-7, with D possibly called TRBD1 or TRBD2 (5 bases each). This CDR3 has 14 residues. V lost 4 bases and J lost 0, with 10 bases in between. Germline CDR1 SGHNT, CDR2 YENEEA. The CDR3 sequence is CASSSRDGSYEQYF. CDR3 nucleotide sequence: TGTGCCAGCAGCTCCCGGGACGGCTCCTACGAGCAGTACTTC.

The genes are TRBV10-3 and TRBJ2-2; no reliable D call. Germline loops: CDR1 ENHRY, CDR2 SYGVKD. This CDR3 contains 13 residues. The ends were cut back, 6 bases at V and 0 bases at J, with 5 bases in the middle. CDR3 sequence: CAIRTANTGELFF. The CDR3 DNA is TGTGCCATCAGAACAGCGAACACCGGGGAGCTGTTTTTT.

The chain joins TRBV18 to TRBJ2-7; 8 nucleotides match TRBD2. The CDR3 spans 15 residues. From germline, CDR1 is KGHSH and CDR2 LQKENI. After removal of 1 base from V and 6 bases from J, the junction contained 8 bases not matched to a gene. The CDR3 nucleotides are TGTGCCAGCTCACCACTCGACGGGAGGGCTTCCGAGCAGTACTTC. Its protein is CASSPLDGRASEQYF.

The J gene is TRBJ2-6, the V gene TRBV4-3, with TRBD1 matching 9 bases. This CDR3 is built from 16 residues. V gave up 3 bases and J gave up 3 bases; unmatched junction bases: 3. Looked up from germline, CDR1 is LGHNA and CDR2 is YSLEER. The CDR3 reads CASSHRTGDGANVLTF. The CDR3 region has the DNA TGCGCCAGCAGCCATCGGACAGGGGATGGGGCCAACGTCCTGACTTTC.

This chain's CDR3 is CASSSGRNSYNEQFF. Here the CDR3 DNA reads TGTGCCAGCAGTTCCGGGAGGAACTCCTACAATGAGCAGTTCTTC. The chain links TRBV9 to TRBJ2-1; 7 positions match TRBD2. V lost 5 bases to trimming and J lost 0 bases; unmatched junction nucleotides: 5. CDR3 length: 15 amino acids. CDR1 is SGDLS and CDR2 is YYNGEE in the germline V gene. Variable domain in full (rest from reference TRBV9 and TRBJ2-1): DSGVTQTPKHLITATGQRVTLRCSPRSGDLSVYWYQQSLDQGLQFLIQYYNGEERAKGNILERFSAQQFPDLHSELNLSSLELGDSALYFCASSSGRNSYNEQFFGPGTRLTVL.

With regard to this clone: Different DNA sequences within this sample yield the same CDR3. The chain joins TRBV11-2 to TRBJ2-7; D remains unclear. The CDR3 is 11 residues long. Trimming left V 4 bases short and J 1 base short, with 2 bases between. Germline V gene lookup returns CDR1 SGHAT and CDR2 FQNNGV. The CDR3 coding sequence is TGTGCCAGCAGCTCGTCCTACGAGCAGTACTTC. It encodes CASSSSYEQYF.